The T cell receptor beta chain described here comes from a study of T-cell reconstitution after alpha-beta-depleted transplantation in children. Notes on the study in general: After transplant, at about two months, alpha-beta T cells were reportedly derived from several hundred expanded graft clones. One year post-transplant, T-cell counts and diversity were largely derived from T cells produced anew. Some patients showed high day-60 TCRbeta diversity, which derived from surviving recipient T cells and thymic progenitors.

The authors prepared the TCRbeta library with unique molecular identifiers. TCRdb used MiXCR to reprocess the PCR reads, holding one entry per CDR3 protein. The repertoire holds a few hundred thousand distinct CDR3 sequences, with roughly 10% as singletons. The ends were cut back, 2 bases at V and 0 bases at J, with 22 bases in the middle. The CDR3 contains 19 residues. Germline V gene sequence: CDR1 KGHSH, CDR2 LQKENI. There are a few counts of this clonotype. Antigen unknown. The gene calls are TRBV18 and TRBJ1-1, with a possible D match to TRBD1 (5 bases). This TCR was recovered from a male patient between 2 and 9 years old who had a stem cell transplant for chronic granulomatous disease, so the T cells may come from the graft donor. This material consisted of peripheral blood, taken 180 days after TCRalphabeta/CD19-depleted stem cell transplant. CDR3: CASSPVRFGATTLNTEAFF. The CDR3 DNA follows: TGTGCCAGCTCACCAGTTCGATTCGGGGCCACCACTCTGAACACTGAAGCTTTCTTT.